Listed here are 13 T cell receptor beta chains from one sample, sequenced in a study of tumor and adjacent non-tumor tissue in lung cancer. A modified ARM-PCR protocol with three rounds of nested PCR amplified TCRbeta. TCRdb re-derived calls from the multiplex PCR reads in MiXCR, one entry per CDR3 protein. The sample shows about 44,000 distinct CDR3 sequences, more than 55% of them seen only once. No cell sorting was done before RNA was extracted from the tissue. This non-tumor lung sample came from over 3 cm beyond the tumor edge. Sequencing was carried out using distant non-tumor lung tissue. Receptors originate from a woman aged 70-85 years with non-small cell lung cancer.

Details on this clonotype: The junction departs from the called germline gene at one end, perhaps through a read error. The V call is TRBV11-1, the J call TRBJ2-7; maybe TRBD2 (5 bases). This CDR3 is built from 15 residues. The germline V gene has CDR1 SGHAT and CDR2 FQDESV (reference sequence). The CDR3 loop reads CTSSDVRRSSYEQYF. In DNA, the CDR3 is TGTACCAGCAGCGATGTGCGGAGGTCCTCGTACGAGCAGTACTTC.

This clonotype appeared many times. The V gene is TRBV5-6, the J gene TRBJ2-2; tentative D call: TRBD1 (5 bases). The CDR3 is made up of 15 amino acids. CDR1 SGHDT and CDR2 YYEEEE come from the germline V gene. V was shortened by 4 bases and J by 3 bases, with 13 bases between the two germline ends. CDR3 in DNA: TGTGCCAGCAGCCCGCCCAGGGATTACACCGGGGAGCTGTTTTTT. Its protein product is CASSPPRDYTGELFF.

The sample holds many counts of this clonotype. CDR3 nucleotide sequence: TGCGCCAGCAGCCAAACCAGGTTGACAGGACCCTCGGATACGCAGTATTTT. Translation: CASSQTRLTGPSDTQYF. The chain is built from TRBV4-1 and TRBJ2-3; possible D gene TRBD1, 6 bases. Germline CDR1 is MGHRA and CDR2 is YSYEKL. V lost 2 bases and J 6 bases, leaving 21 bases between the germline ends. This CDR3 contains 17 residues.

Notes on this clonotype: A read error is possible here, since a much larger clone lies one base away. V is TRBV20-1 and J is TRBJ2-3; 9 nucleotides line up with TRBD2. Germline V lookup: CDR1 DFQATT, CDR2 SNEGSKA (reference sequence). This CDR3 spans 14 amino acids. The CDR3 reads CNARIAGATDTQYF. In DNA, the CDR3 is TGCAATGCAAGAATAGCGGGAGCCACAGATACGCAGTATTTT.

Regarding this clonotype: At one end, the junction sequence differs from germline, possibly due to a read error. The chain couples TRBV10-1 to TRBJ1-1, with 10 positions matching TRBD1. CDR1 is WNHNN and CDR2 is SYGVQD in the germline V gene (reference sequence). The CDR3 length is 17 residues. This CDR3 is CTSSAQTGGLSKTEAFF. For the CDR3, the DNA is TGCACCAGCAGTGCCCAGACAGGGGGCTTATCGAAGACTGAAGCTTTCTTT.

With respect to this clonotype: A junction end diverges from the germline sequence, so it may reflect a read error. The chain joins TRBV18 to TRBJ2-2, with unresolved D. This CDR3 has 16 amino acids. Germline V lookup: CDR1 KGHSH, CDR2 LQKENI. The CDR3 DNA reads as TGTGCCACCTCACCACCGTCCAAAGCGAGCACCGGGGAGCTGTTTTTT. Amino acids: CATSPPSKASTGELFF.

This clonotype was seen repeatedly, ten times or more. The chain uses TRBV5-6 and TRBJ1-4; D call uncertain. V was clipped by 0 bases and J by 8 bases, with 11 bases between them. The CDR3 consists of 14 residues. Germline V lookup: CDR1 SGHDT, CDR2 YYEEEE. CDR3 amino acids: CASSLGGPWEKLFF. In nucleotides, the CDR3 is TGTGCCAGCAGCTTGGGAGGACCTTGGGAAAAACTGTTTTTT.

Points on this clonotype: As the CDR3 is not closed by the conserved phenylalanine or tryptophan, this likely results from a read error. The chain recombines TRBV20-1 with TRBJ1-1; TRBD1 is a possible D gene (5 bases). Germline V CDR1 and CDR2: DFQATT, SNEGSKA (reference sequence). This CDR3 region has 13 residues. CDR3 DNA sequence: TGCAGTACTAGGTGGGAGGGGAGGACTGAAGCTTTCCTT. It is translated as CSTRWEGRTEAFL.

This clonotype showed up many times. The chain has TRBV5-1 and TRBJ2-3, with 9 bases lining up with TRBD2. V shed 4 bases, J shed 2 bases, and the junction held 14 bases outside the gene matches. Germline lookup yields CDR1 SGHRS and CDR2 YFSETQ. This CDR3 is built from 18 residues. The CDR3: CASSTEGLAGTLTDTQYF. The CDR3 DNA follows: TGCGCCAGCAGCACGGAGGGGCTAGCGGGGACCCTCACAGATACGCAGTATTTT.

Comment on this clonotype: One junction end disagrees with the germline gene, perhaps due to a read error. The J gene is TRBJ2-7, the V gene TRBV4-1, with 10 positions matching TRBD2. The CDR3 length is 16 residues. From germline, CDR1 is MGHRA and CDR2 YSYEKL. As DNA, the CDR3 is TGCGCCAGCAGCCACATGTGGACTAGCGGATTCTACGTGCAGTACTTC. It specifies CASSHMWTSGFYVQYF.

In the case of this clonotype: Its ends do not fully match the called genes, so a read error is possible. V usage is TRBV11-1 and J usage is TRBJ2-3; TRBD1 aligns across 8 bases. The CDR3 totals 14 residues. Germline V lookup: CDR1 SGHAT, CDR2 FQDESV (reference sequence). The CDR3 protein is CANSLDREADTWYF. In nucleotides, the CDR3 is TGTGCCAACAGCTTGGACAGGGAGGCAGATACGTGGTATTTT.

As for this clonotype: At one of its ends the junction is not consistent with the germline gene, which may arise from a read error. V is TRBV29-1 and J is TRBJ2-1; D is possibly TRBD1 or TRBD2 (5 bases each). This CDR3 is 11 amino acids long. Germline CDR1 SQVTM, CDR2 ANQGSEA. The CDR3 reads CSVGDGHEQFF. The CDR3 region has the DNA TGCAGTGTTGGGGACGGACATGAGCAGTTCTTC.

Notes on this clonotype: The junction shows a germline mismatch at one end, possibly a read error. The chain employs TRBV29-1 and TRBJ2-7; 8 bases are shared with TRBD1. There are 16 residues in the CDR3. Germline CDR1 reads SQVTM; CDR2 reads ANQGSEA. The chain's CDR3 is CGVVTGVYVSSYEQYF. The CDR3 nucleotides are TGTGGCGTAGTGACAGGGGTTTATGTTTCGTCCTACGAGCAGTACTTC.